The clone carrying this TCR beta chain was found once. Its antigen is not identified. This sample was included in a study of T cells in Graves' hyperthyroidism and ophthalmopathy. Findings of the study overall: Blood samples included most of the expanded thyroid clonotypes exceeding 0.001.

Germline-derived CDR1 and CDR2 are SNHLY and FYNNEI. Trimming took off 3 bases at V and 12 bases at J, with 3 bases between the two ends. This CDR3 has 9 residues. The source material, RNA transcripts, was used to amplify TCR beta CDR3 regions. The primer set for the first-round RT-PCR of the TCR CDR3 was HTBI. TCRdb analysed the multiplex PCR reads with MiXCR anew, one entry per CDR3 protein. The sample contains 300,000 or so distinct CDR3 sequences, around a fifth of which appear only once. The chain has TRBV2 and TRBJ2-1; unclear D gene. Sequenced material: blood. This receptor was identified in a woman in her forties or fifties with Graves' hyperthyroidism. The CDR3: CASSEPQFF. CDR3 DNA: TGTGCCAGCAGTGAGCCGCAGTTCTTC.